The 27 T cell receptor beta chains reported below all come from one sample, sequenced in a study of cytomegalovirus exposure and HLA in healthy donors. Primers: 60 Vbeta forward and 13 Jbeta reverse. Here immunoSEQ multiplex PCR was the method, and the copy in TCRdb shows in-frame clones only, minus some. The table has 130,000 to 150,000 clones, about four fifths seen once. Input material: PBMCs. The receptors were sampled from a man aged 25 to 40 in good health and CMV-seronegative.

V gene TRBV5-1 combines with J gene TRBJ2-1; TRBD2 matches at 8 bases. V was clipped by 4 bases and J by 5 bases; unmatched bases: 11. The germline CDR1 and CDR2 sequences are SGHRS and YFSETQ. This CDR3 is 16 amino acids long. CDR3: CASSPDIVLADNEQFF. In nucleotides, the CDR3 is TGCGCCAGCAGCCCCGACATCGTACTAGCGGACAATGAGCAGTTCTTC. Based on the CDR3 plus reference TRBV5-1 and TRBJ2-1, the full variable domain is KAGVTQTPRYLIKTRGQQVTLSCSPISGHRSVSWYQQTPGQGLQFLFEYFSETQRNKGNFPGRFSGRQFSNSRSEMNVSTLELGDSALYLCASSPDIVLADNEQFFGPGTRLTVL.

The V gene is TRBV4-1, the J gene TRBJ2-7; TRBD2 agrees at 12 bases. V shed 0 bases, J shed 6 bases, and the junction held 12 bases outside the gene matches. The germline gives CDR1 MGHRA, CDR2 YSYEKL. This CDR3 is 18 amino acids long. The CDR3 region has the DNA TGCGCCAGCAGCCAAGACACGCATTCTAGCGGGGGGGCGGGCGAGCAGTACTTC. Protein: CASSQDTHSSGGAGEQYF.

This clone has just a few counts. The CDR3, as DNA: TGTGCCAGCAGTGGGACTGGGACGAGTGGCAATCAGCCCCAGCATTTT. This translates into CASSGTGTSGNQPQHF. The V and J genes are TRBV28 and TRBJ1-5; D perhaps matches TRBD1 (5 bases). Trimming removed 5 bases at V and 2 bases at J, with 16 bases between. Germline V gives CDR1 MDHEN, CDR2 SYDVKM. CDR3 size: 16 residues.

The rearrangement links TRBV14 to TRBJ2-7, with 10 bases identical to TRBD2. With 9 bases clipped from V and 2 bases from J, the junction kept 7 bases outside the gene matches. CDR3 length: 14 amino acids. From germline, CDR1 is SGHDN and CDR2 FVKESK. The CDR3, as DNA: TGTGCCAGTAGGAGTAGCGGGGGGCCCTACGAGCAGTACTTC. It encodes CASRSSGGPYEQYF.

This clone has a handful of counts. The chain joins TRBV4-1 to TRBJ2-7; TRBD2 matches 9 bases. The junction had 4 bases not matched to a gene; V was cut back by 4 bases and J by 0 bases. CDR1 and CDR2 from the germline V gene are MGHRA and YSYEKL. This CDR3 comprises 15 residues. The CDR3 nucleotides read TGCGCCAGCAGCCGAGGGACTAGCAGCTCCTACGAGCAGTACTTC. Translating gives CASSRGTSSSYEQYF.

Turning to this clone: Its ends do not fully match the called genes, so a read error is possible. The gene calls are TRBV5-1 and TRBJ2-7; TRBD1 matches at 10 bases. Germline assignment: CDR1 SGHRS and CDR2 YFSETQ. This CDR3 spans 14 amino acids. The CDR3 DNA reads as TGCGCCAGCAGCTTAGGGGGGACAGGGGACAACCTTTGCTTC. It specifies CASSLGGTGDNLCF. Together with reference TRBV5-1 and TRBJ2-7, the CDR3 gives the full variable domain: KAGVTQTPRYLIKTRGQQVTLSCSPISGHRSVSWYQQTPGQGLQFLFEYFSETQRNKGNFPGRFSGRQFSNSRSEMNVSTLELGDSALYLCASSLGGTGDNLCFGPGTRLTVT.

The chain is built from TRBV28 and TRBJ2-7; maybe TRBD2 (5 bases). V gave up 3 bases and J gave up 3 bases, with 9 bases separating them. The CDR3 is made up of 13 amino acids. Germline CDR1 reads MDHEN; CDR2 reads SYDVKM. DNA of the CDR3: TGTGCCAGCAGTTTCGAGGGATACTACGAGCAGTACTTC. Residues: CASSFEGYYEQYF.

The chain couples TRBV29-1 to TRBJ1-1, with 10 bases matching TRBD1. The CDR3 runs 14 residues. Germline V gives CDR1 SQVTM, CDR2 ANQGSEA. The junction had 8 bases not matched to a gene; V was cut back by 5 bases and J by 5 bases. CDR3 nucleotides: TGCAGCGTTCGACAGGGGGCGCGGGAGACTGAAGCTTTCTTT. This encodes CSVRQGARETEAFF. The full variable domain, with the rest looked up from reference TRBV29-1 and TRBJ1-1, is SAVISQKPSRDICQRGTSLTIQCQVDSQVTMMFWYRQQPGQSLTLIATANQGSEATYESGFVIDKFPISRPNLTFSTLTVSNMSPEDSSIYLCSVRQGARETEAFFGQGTRLTVV.

The rearrangement uses TRBV5-6 and TRBJ1-1; D unclear. V was clipped by 2 bases and J by 9 bases, with 11 bases between them. This CDR3 contains 12 residues. Germline lookup yields CDR1 SGHDT and CDR2 YYEEEE. The CDR3 sequence is CASSFGRGKAFF. The CDR3 coding sequence is TGTGCCAGCAGCTTCGGGCGGGGTAAAGCTTTCTTT.

This clone appeared once. The germline gene is not matched at one end of the junction; a read error may be the cause. This chain joins TRBV6-1 and TRBJ2-5; the D gene is possibly TRBD1 (6 bases). From germline, CDR1 is MNHNS and CDR2 SASEGT. CDR3 length equals 14 residues. CDR3 amino acids: CAGREGGTQETQYF. The CDR3 DNA reads as TGTGCCGGCAGGGAAGGTGGGACACAAGAGACCCAGTACTTC.

In its sample, this clone was seen once. The J gene is TRBJ1-2, the V gene TRBV5-1, with a possible D match to TRBD1 (5 bases). Trimming took 3 bases from V and 4 from J, leaving 10 bases between them. The CDR3 runs 13 residues. Germline lookup yields CDR1 SGHRS and CDR2 YFSETQ. Here the CDR3 DNA reads TGCGCCAGCAGCTATGACAGAAGCTATGGCTACACCTTC. Its translation: CASSYDRSYGYTF.

This clone came up once. The V gene is TRBV7-2, the J gene TRBJ2-5; TRBD1 matches at 12 bases. Germline CDR1 reads SGHTA; CDR2 reads FQGNSA. The trim removed 3 bases at V and 5 bases at J, leaving 4 bases unmatched. CDR3 size: 15 residues. The CDR3 reads CASSFGTGGLETQYF. CDR3 in DNA: TGTGCCAGCAGCTTCGGGACAGGGGGCTTGGAGACCCAGTACTTC.

The rearrangement joins TRBV5-1 to TRBJ2-5; 7 bases align to TRBD1. The junction had 14 bases not matched to a gene; V was cut back by 5 bases and J by 4 bases. The CDR3 sequence is 16 residues long. Germline CDR1 is SGHRS and CDR2 is YFSETQ. CDR3 sequence: CASRIEGRGGPETQYF. The CDR3 DNA sequence: TGCGCCAGCAGAATCGAAGGACGAGGGGGCCCAGAGACCCAGTACTTC.

This clone was detected only once. The chain uses TRBV10-3 and TRBJ1-1; D unclear. Trimming stripped 0 bases from V and 1 base from J, with 12 bases between. CDR3 length: 16 residues. Germline V gene sequence: CDR1 ENHRY, CDR2 SYGVKD. In DNA form, the CDR3 reads TGTGCCATCAGTGAGTCGGCCGGGAGGGCGAACACTGAAGCTTTCTTT. Encoded protein: CAISESAGRANTEAFF.

This CDR3 reads CASSAVANSPLHF. The CDR3 nucleotides are TGTGCCAGCAGCGCGGTGGCTAATTCACCCCTCCACTTT. The V gene is TRBV11-3, the J gene TRBJ1-6; D not certain. With 5 bases removed from V and 6 bases from J, the gap between germline ends came to 8 bases. This CDR3 has 13 residues. CDR1 and CDR2 from the germline V gene are SGHNT and YENEEA.

V is TRBV7-8 and J is TRBJ2-7, with 9 bases aligning to TRBD2. CDR3 length: 17 residues. Germline lookup yields CDR1 SGHVS and CDR2 FQNEAQ. With 5 bases clipped from V and 2 bases from J, the junction kept 13 bases outside the gene matches. The CDR3 nucleotides are TGTGCCAGCAGCCCCATAGGTCCTAGCGGGGACCCCTACGAGCAGTACTTC. Its protein is CASSPIGPSGDPYEQYF.

The table lists this clone with a count of one. The chain recombines TRBV5-1 with TRBJ1-2, with a possible D match to TRBD1 (6 bases). Trimming removed 2 bases at V and 6 bases at J, with 20 bases between. This CDR3 spans 16 amino acids. Looked up from germline, CDR1 is SGHRS and CDR2 is YFSETQ. DNA of the CDR3: TGCGCCAGCAGCTTTTCCTCCGGGACAATAGCACATGGCTACACCTTC. Translating gives CASSFSSGTIAHGYTF.

The V call is TRBV28, the J call TRBJ1-2, with 12 bases that match TRBD1. V lost 6 bases, J lost 4 bases, and 6 bases stayed unmatched. From germline, CDR1 is MDHEN and CDR2 SYDVKM. The CDR3 is 15 residues long. CDR3 residues: CASSPGQGAGYGYTF. The DNA of the CDR3 is TGTGCCAGCAGCCCGGGACAGGGGGCGGGCTATGGCTACACCTTC.

The J gene is TRBJ2-3, the V gene TRBV20-1, with 7 bases fitting TRBD1. This CDR3 contains 11 residues. Germline V gene lookup returns CDR1 DFQATT and CDR2 SNEGSKA (reference sequence). Losses at the gene ends were 4 bases for V and 6 bases for J; bases not matched to a gene: 1. CDR3 residues: CSANRGDTQYF. Here the CDR3 DNA reads TGCAGTGCTAACAGGGGCGATACGCAGTATTTT.

This clone came up many times. The chain couples TRBV28 to TRBJ1-4; possible D gene TRBD1, 6 bases. Deletions cut 5 bases from V and 4 bases from J, with 11 bases between. CDR3 size: 14 residues. The V gene's germline CDR1 is MDHEN and CDR2 SYDVKM. The CDR3 nucleotides are TGTGCCAGCAGTAACAGGGCTCTTAATGAAAAACTGTTTTTT. Encoded protein: CASSNRALNEKLFF.

The J gene is TRBJ1-2, the V gene TRBV2; 8 bases line up with TRBD1. CDR1 is SNHLY, CDR2 FYNNEI, per germline. V was pared by 7 bases and J by 6 bases, with 4 bases of the junction left unmatched. CDR3 length: 12 amino acids. The CDR3 nucleotides are TGTGCCAGCACCTGGACAGGGAATGGCTACACCTTC. This gives the protein CASTWTGNGYTF.

In this sample, this clone turned up a few times. V gene TRBV5-4 combines with J gene TRBJ2-3; a weak D match, TRBD1 (6 bases). Germline V gene sequence: CDR1 SGHNT, CDR2 YYREEE (reference sequence). The CDR3 totals 14 residues. V shed 3 bases and J shed 2 bases, with 10 bases lying between them. The CDR3 here is CASSSGQNTDTQYF. CDR3 nucleotide sequence: TGTGCCAGCAGCTCCGGACAGAACACAGATACGCAGTATTTT.

This clone is a singleton in its sample. J is TRBJ2-7 and V is TRBV28, with 13 bases fitting TRBD2. The CDR3 consists of 16 residues. Trimming at V came to 1 base and at J to 2 bases, leaving 2 bases not matched to a gene. Germline-derived CDR1 and CDR2 are MDHEN and SYDVKM. CDR3 in amino acids: CASSLSGLAGTYEQYF. DNA of the CDR3: TGTGCCAGCAGTTTATCGGGACTAGCGGGGACCTACGAGCAGTACTTC.

V and J are TRBV28 and TRBJ2-7; 7 positions match TRBD1. The germline CDR1 and CDR2 sequences are MDHEN and SYDVKM. The CDR3 has 13 residues. Germline trimming cut 8 bases from V and 0 bases from J; bases unmatched to any gene: 4. The CDR3 coding sequence is TGTGCCAGCGAGGGGGCGAGCTCCTACGAGCAGTACTTC. It translates to CASEGASSYEQYF. The variable domain in full, with the rest retrieved from reference TRBV28 and TRBJ2-7, is DVKVTQSSRYLVKRTGEKVFLECVQDMDHENMFWYRQDPGLGLRLIYFSYDVKMKEKGDIPEGYSVSREKKERFSLILESASTNQTSMYLCASEGASSYEQYFGPGTRLTVT.

This rearrangement joins TRBV2 to TRBJ1-4; D not resolved. The CDR3 has 15 amino acids. Germline CDR1 and CDR2: SNHLY and FYNNEI. Between the trimmed V and J ends, which lost 4 bases and 7 bases, there was a span of 16 bases. CDR3 region: CASSGRASKGEKLFF. CDR3 sequence (DNA): TGTGCCAGCAGTGGGCGGGCTTCAAAGGGTGAAAAACTGTTTTTT.

V is TRBV19 and J is TRBJ2-1, with TRBD2 matching 8 bases. Looked up from germline, CDR1 is LNHDA and CDR2 is SQIVND (reference sequence). Trimming at V came to 0 bases and at J to 9 bases, leaving 10 bases not matched to a gene. This CDR3 region has 16 residues. This CDR3 reads CASSIDRSGGRAEQFF. The CDR3 coding sequence is TGTGCCAGTAGTATAGATAGGAGCGGGGGCCGAGCTGAGCAGTTCTTC.

The chain has TRBV19 and TRBJ2-6, with TRBD1 as a possible D gene (6 bases). V dropped 4 bases and J dropped 2 bases, with 12 bases sitting between them. The CDR3 extends over 16 amino acids. Germline V gene sequence: CDR1 LNHDA, CDR2 SQIVND (reference sequence). The DNA of the CDR3 is TGTGCCAGTAGTACCTTGACAGGAACTGGGGCCAACGTCCTGACTTTC. Protein sequence: CASSTLTGTGANVLTF.